This T cell receptor beta chain originates from a study of cytomegalovirus exposure and HLA in healthy donors. Broader study findings: Available immune exposure information covered CMV serostatus only. Researchers reported in a later analysis that a missense DCLRE1C variant was tied to TCR beta V- and J-gene trimming.

The V end was cut by 2 bases, the J end by 4 bases, with 15 bases between. This CDR3 spans 14 amino acids. Germline loops: CDR1 GTSNPN, CDR2 SVGIG (reference sequence). Worth noting for this clone: Antigen specificity is unknown.

Donors were ostensibly healthy at sampling, although undocumented immune exposures were probable. Vbeta (60) and Jbeta (13) primers were used in the PCR. Authors' methods: In a later analysis, approximately 80 million unique TCR beta chains included roughly 11 million shared by two or more donors. The method was immunoSEQ multiplex PCR; TCRdb's version includes in-frame clones alone and lacks a portion of them. V and J calls and clone size are copied from that table; D and trimming were computed from the DNA. This sample yields more than 90,000 clones, of which 70% are seen a single time; roughly 10% belongs to the top ten.

The source material was PBMCs. This TCR was recovered from a man aged 25 to 40 in good health and CMV-seropositive. The chain recombines TRBV30 with TRBJ2-7; tentative D call: TRBD2 (6 bases). The CDR3 region is CAWSTRRGGYEQYF. CDR3 nucleotides: TGTGCCTGGAGTACCCGACGGGGAGGATACGAGCAGTACTTC.